The 3 T cell receptor beta chains given below trace back to one sample, sequenced in a study of CD8+ T cells in alopecia areata. Extraction and reverse transcription of RNA yielded cDNA as the sequencing template. Sequenced by immunoSEQ multiplex PCR; TCRdb stores in-frame clones only, minus some. Here the sample spans 110,000 to 150,000 clones, approximately 51% being singletons. The sample consisted of CD4+ T cells sorted from blood, taken at week 0. The receptors were gathered from a human donor with alopecia areata.

V and J are TRBV4-2 and TRBJ2-3; TRBD2 agrees at 8 bases. Trimming at V came to 2 bases and at J to 3 bases, leaving 4 bases not matched to a gene. The germline CDR1 and CDR2 sequences are LGHNA and YNFKEQ. The CDR3 contains 15 residues. CDR3 protein: CASSQRSGGTDTQYF. DNA for the CDR3: TGTGCCAGCAGCCAACGTTCGGGAGGGACAGATACGCAGTATTTT.

The genes are TRBV29-1 and TRBJ2-1; 8 nucleotides match TRBD2. This CDR3 is 17 amino acids long. Germline assignment: CDR1 SQVTM and CDR2 ANQGSEA. Trimming took 5 bases from V and 0 from J; bases not matched to a gene: 12. The CDR3 here is CSVPNPTSALSYNEQFF. CDR3 coding DNA: TGCAGCGTTCCGAACCCGACTAGCGCCCTCTCCTACAATGAGCAGTTCTTC.

The chain joins TRBV29-1 to TRBJ1-4; 7 bases match TRBD1. This CDR3 is 12 amino acids long. V was pared by 4 bases and J by 4 bases, with 0 bases of the junction left unmatched. The germline V gene encodes CDR1 SQVTM and CDR2 ANQGSEA. The CDR3 sequence is CSVGDSNEKLFF. DNA for the CDR3: TGCAGCGTTGGGGACAGTAATGAAAAACTGTTTTTT.